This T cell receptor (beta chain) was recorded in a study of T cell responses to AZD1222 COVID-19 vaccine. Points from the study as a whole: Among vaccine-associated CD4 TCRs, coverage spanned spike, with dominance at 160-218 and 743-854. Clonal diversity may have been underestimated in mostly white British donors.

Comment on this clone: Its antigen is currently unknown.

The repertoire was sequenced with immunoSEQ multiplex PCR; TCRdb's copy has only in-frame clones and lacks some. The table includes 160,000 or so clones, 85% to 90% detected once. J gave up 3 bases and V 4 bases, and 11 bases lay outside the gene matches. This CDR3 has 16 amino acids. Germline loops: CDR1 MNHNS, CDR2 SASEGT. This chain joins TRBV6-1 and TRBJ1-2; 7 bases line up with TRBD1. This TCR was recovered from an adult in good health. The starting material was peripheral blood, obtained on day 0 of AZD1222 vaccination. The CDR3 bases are TGTGCCAGCAGTGGACAGAGGACAGGCCTGGACTATGGCTACACCTTC. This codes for CASSGQRTGLDYGYTF.